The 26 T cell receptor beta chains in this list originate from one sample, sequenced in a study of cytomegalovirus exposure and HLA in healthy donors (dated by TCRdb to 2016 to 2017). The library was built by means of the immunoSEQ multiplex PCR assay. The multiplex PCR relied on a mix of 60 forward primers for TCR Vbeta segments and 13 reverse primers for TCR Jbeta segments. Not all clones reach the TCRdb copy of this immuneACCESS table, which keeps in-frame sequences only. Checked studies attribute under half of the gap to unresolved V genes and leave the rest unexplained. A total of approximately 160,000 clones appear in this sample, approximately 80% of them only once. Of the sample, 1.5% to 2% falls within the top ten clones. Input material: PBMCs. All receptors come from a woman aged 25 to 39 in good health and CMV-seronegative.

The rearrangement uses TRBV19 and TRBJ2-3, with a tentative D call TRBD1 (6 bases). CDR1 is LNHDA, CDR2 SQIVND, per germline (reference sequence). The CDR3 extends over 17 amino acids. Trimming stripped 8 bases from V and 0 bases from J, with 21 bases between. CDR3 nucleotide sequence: TGTGCCAGTGCCGGTACAGGGCTGCTACTAAGCACAGATACGCAGTATTTT. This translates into CASAGTGLLLSTDTQYF. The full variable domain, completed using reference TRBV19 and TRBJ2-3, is DGGITQSPKYLFRKEGQNVTLSCEQNLNHDAMYWYRQDPGQGLRLIYYSQIVNDFQKGDIAEGYSVSREKKESFPLTVTSAQKNPTAFYLCASAGTGLLLSTDTQYFGPGTRLTVL.

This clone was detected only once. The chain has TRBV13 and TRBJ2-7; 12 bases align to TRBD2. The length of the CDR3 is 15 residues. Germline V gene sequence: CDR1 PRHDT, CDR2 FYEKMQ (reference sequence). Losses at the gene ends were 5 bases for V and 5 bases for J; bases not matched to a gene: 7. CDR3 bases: TGTGCCAGCAGCCCGACTAGCGGGAGTCCTGACGAGCAGTACTTC. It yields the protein CASSPTSGSPDEQYF.

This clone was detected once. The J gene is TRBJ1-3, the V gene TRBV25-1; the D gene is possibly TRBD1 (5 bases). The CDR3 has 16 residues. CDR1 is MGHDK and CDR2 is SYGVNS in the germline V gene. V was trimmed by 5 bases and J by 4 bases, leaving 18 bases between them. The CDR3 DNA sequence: TGTGCCAGCAGTTTTCTCGGGCAGGGTGCCGGAAACACCATATATTTT. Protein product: CASSFLGQGAGNTIYF.

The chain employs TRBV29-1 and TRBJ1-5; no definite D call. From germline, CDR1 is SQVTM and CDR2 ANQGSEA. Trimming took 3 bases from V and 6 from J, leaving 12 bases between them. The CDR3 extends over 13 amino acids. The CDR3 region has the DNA TGCAGCGTTGAGGAGGAACTGGGTCAGCCCCAGCATTTT. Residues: CSVEEELGQPQHF.

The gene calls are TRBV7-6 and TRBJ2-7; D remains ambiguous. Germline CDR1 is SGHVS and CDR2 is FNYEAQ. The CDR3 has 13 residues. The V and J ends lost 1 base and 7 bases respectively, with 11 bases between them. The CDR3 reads CASSLGETREQYF. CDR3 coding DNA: TGTGCCAGCAGCTTAGGAGAGACACGAGAGCAGTACTTC.

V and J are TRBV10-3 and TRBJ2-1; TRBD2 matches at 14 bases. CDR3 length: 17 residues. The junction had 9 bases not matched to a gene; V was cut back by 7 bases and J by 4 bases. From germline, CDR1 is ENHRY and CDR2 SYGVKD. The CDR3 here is CAINAGTSGGSYNEQFF. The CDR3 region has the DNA TGTGCCATCAACGCCGGGACTAGCGGGGGATCATACAATGAGCAGTTCTTC.

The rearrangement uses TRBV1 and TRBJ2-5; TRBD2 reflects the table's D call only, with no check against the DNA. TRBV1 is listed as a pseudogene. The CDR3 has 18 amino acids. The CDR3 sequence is CTSSQGLAGGEGQETQYF. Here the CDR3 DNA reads TGCACCAGCAGCCAAGGGCTAGCGGGGGGGGAGGGACAAGAGACCCAGTACTTC.

The CDR3 DNA reads as TGTGCCAGCAGTTACTCCAGGGATGGGACCCAGTACTTC. This translates into CASSYSRDGTQYF. V gene TRBV6-5 combines with J gene TRBJ2-5; tentative D call: TRBD1 (5 bases). With 0 bases removed from V and 7 bases from J, the gap between germline ends came to 9 bases. The germline V gene encodes CDR1 MNHEY and CDR2 SVGAGI. CDR3 size: 13 residues.

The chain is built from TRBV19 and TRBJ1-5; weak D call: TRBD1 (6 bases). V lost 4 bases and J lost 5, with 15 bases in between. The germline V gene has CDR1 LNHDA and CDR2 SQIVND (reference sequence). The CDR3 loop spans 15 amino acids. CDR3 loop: CASSTPQGSHQPQHF. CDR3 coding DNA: TGTGCCAGTAGTACTCCGCAGGGGAGCCATCAGCCCCAGCATTTT.

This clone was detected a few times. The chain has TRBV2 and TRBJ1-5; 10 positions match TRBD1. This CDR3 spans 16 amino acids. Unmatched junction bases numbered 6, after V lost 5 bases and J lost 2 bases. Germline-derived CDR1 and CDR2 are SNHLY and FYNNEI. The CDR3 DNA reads TGTGCCAGCAGTTTCCCCGGACAGGGGGGCAATCAGCCCCAGCATTTT. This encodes CASSFPGQGGNQPQHF.

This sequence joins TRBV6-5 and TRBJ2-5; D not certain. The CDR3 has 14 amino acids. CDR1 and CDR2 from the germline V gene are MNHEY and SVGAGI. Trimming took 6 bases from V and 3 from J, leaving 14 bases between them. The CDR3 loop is CASSNRALKETQYF. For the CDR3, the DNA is TGTGCCAGCAGCAATCGAGCCCTTAAAGAGACCCAGTACTTC.

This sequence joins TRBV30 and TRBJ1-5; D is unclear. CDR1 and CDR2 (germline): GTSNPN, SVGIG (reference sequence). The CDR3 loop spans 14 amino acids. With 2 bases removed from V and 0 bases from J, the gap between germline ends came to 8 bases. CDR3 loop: CAWSFGPSNQPQHF. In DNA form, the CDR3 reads TGTGCCTGGAGTTTTGGCCCTAGCAATCAGCCCCAGCATTTT.

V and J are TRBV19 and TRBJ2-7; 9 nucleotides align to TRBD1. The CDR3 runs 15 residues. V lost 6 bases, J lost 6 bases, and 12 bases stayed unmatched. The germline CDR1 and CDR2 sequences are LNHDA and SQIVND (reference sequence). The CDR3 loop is CASSPGAGQGIEQYF. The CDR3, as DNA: TGTGCCAGTAGCCCGGGAGCGGGACAGGGCATCGAGCAGTACTTC.

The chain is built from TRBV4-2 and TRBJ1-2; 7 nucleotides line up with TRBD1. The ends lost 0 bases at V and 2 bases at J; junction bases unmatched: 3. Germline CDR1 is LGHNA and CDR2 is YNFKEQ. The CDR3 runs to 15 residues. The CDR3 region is CASSQENRGNYGYTF. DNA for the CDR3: TGTGCCAGCAGCCAAGAAAACAGGGGAAACTATGGCTACACCTTC.

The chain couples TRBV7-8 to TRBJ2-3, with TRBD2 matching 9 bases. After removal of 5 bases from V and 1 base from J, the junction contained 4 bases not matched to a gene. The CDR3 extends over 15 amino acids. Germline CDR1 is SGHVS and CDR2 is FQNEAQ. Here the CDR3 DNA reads TGTGCCAGCAGCATATGGACTAGCGGCACAGATACGCAGTATTTT. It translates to CASSIWTSGTDTQYF.

The DNA of the CDR3 is TGTGCCAGCGGATATGGGACAGGGAGCTACGAGCAGTACTTC. The encoded protein is CASGYGTGSYEQYF. The rearrangement joins TRBV6-1 to TRBJ2-7; 9 bases are shared with TRBD1. Looked up from germline, CDR1 is MNHNS and CDR2 is SASEGT. V gave up 8 bases and J gave up 3 bases; unmatched junction bases: 8. This CDR3 is 14 amino acids long.

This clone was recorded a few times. CDR3 nucleotides: TGTGCCAGCAGCTTCTCCGGGACAGCCCCGAATTCACCCCTCCACTTT. Its translation: CASSFSGTAPNSPLHF. V usage is TRBV13 and J usage is TRBJ1-6; 7 nucleotides agree with TRBD1. V lost 3 bases and J lost 7; bases outside the gene matches: 9. Germline CDR1 PRHDT, CDR2 FYEKMQ (reference sequence). This CDR3 is built from 16 residues. The complete variable domain, with remaining parts taken from reference TRBV13 and TRBJ1-6, reads AAGVIQSPRHLIKEKRETATLKCYPIPRHDTVYWYQQGPGQDPQFLISFYEKMQSDKGSIPDRFSAQQFSDYHSELNMSSLELGDSALYFCASSFSGTAPNSPLHFGNGTRLTVT.

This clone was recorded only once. In DNA, the CDR3 is TGTGCCAGCAGCCGGGGTAATGAAAAACTGTTTTTT. Its protein is CASSRGNEKLFF. The chain uses TRBV2 and TRBJ1-4; D is uncertain. With 6 bases removed from V and 4 bases from J, the gap between germline ends came to 6 bases. The germline V gene has CDR1 SNHLY and CDR2 FYNNEI. The CDR3 consists of 12 residues.

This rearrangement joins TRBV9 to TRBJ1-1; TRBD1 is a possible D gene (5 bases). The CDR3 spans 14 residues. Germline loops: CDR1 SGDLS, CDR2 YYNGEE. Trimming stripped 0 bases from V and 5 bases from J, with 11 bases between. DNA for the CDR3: TGTGCCAGCAGCGTAGGGGGGGGGTGGACTGAAGCTTTCTTT. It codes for CASSVGGGWTEAFF.

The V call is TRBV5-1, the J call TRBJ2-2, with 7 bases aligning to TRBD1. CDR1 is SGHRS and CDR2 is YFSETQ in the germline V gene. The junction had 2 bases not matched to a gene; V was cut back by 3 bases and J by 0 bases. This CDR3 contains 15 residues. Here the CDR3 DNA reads TGCGCCAGCAGCTCGACAGGGACGAACACCGGGGAGCTGTTTTTT. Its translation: CASSSTGTNTGELFF.

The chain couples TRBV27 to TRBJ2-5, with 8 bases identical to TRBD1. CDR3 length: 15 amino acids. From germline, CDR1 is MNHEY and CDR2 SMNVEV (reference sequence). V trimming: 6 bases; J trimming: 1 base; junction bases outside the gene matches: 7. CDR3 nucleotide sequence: TGTGCCAGCAGGGATCGGACAGGGCTCCAAGAGACCCAGTACTTC. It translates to CASRDRTGLQETQYF.

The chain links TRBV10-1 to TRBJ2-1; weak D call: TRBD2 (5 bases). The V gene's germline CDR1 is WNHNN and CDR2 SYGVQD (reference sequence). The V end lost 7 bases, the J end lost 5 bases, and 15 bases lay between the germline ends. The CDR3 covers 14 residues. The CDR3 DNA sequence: TGCGCCAGCAAGCCTAGCATCGACGACAATGAGCAGTTCTTC. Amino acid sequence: CASKPSIDDNEQFF.

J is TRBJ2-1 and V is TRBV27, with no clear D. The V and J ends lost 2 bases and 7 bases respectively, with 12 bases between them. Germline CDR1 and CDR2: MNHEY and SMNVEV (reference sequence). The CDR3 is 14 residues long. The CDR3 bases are TGTGCCAGCAGTTTAAAGTCCCTACTGAATGAGCAGTTCTTC. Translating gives CASSLKSLLNEQFF.

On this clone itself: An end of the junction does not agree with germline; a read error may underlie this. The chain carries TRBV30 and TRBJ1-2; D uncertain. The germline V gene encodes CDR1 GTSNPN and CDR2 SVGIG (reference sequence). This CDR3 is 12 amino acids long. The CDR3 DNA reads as TGTGCCTGGAGTGGAATCGACTATGGCTACCCCTTC. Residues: CAWSGIDYGYPF.

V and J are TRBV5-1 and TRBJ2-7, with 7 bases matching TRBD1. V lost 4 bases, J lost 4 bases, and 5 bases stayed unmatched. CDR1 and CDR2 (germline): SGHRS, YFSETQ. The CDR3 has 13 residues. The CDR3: CASSRDSEYEQYF. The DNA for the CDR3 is TGCGCCAGCAGCCGGGACAGCGAGTACGAGCAGTACTTC.

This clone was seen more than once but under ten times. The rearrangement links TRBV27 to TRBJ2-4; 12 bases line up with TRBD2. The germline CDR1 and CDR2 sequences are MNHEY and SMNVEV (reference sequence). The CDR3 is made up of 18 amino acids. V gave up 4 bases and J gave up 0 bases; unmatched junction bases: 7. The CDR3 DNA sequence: TGTGCCAGCAGTTCCTCCCTAGCGGGAGGGCCAGCCAAAAACATTCAGTACTTC. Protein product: CASSSSLAGGPAKNIQYF.